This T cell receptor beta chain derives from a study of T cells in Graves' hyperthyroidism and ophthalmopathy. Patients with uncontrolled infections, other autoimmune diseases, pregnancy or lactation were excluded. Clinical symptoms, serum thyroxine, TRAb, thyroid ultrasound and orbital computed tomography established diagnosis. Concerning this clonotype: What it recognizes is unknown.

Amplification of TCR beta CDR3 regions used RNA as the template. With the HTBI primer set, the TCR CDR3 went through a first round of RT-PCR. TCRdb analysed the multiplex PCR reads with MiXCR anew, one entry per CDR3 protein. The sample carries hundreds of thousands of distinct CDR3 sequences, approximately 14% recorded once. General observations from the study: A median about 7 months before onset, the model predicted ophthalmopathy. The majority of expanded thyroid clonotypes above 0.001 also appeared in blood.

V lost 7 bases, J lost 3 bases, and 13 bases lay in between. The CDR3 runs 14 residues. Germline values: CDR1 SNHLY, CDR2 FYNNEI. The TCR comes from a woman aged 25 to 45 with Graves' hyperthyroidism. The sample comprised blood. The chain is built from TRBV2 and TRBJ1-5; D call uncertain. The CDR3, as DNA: TGTGCCAGCAAAAAAACAAGTTCCAATCAGCCCCAGCATTTT. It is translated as CASKKTSSNQPQHF.